This T cell receptor beta chain derives from a study of cytomegalovirus exposure and HLA in healthy donors. Study in general: Genetic ancestry analysis placed around 76% of the 398 donors that were genotyped in the Caucasian-associated cluster. Study observations and caveats: High specificity and sensitivity for cytomegalovirus status were reported for the classifier.

Concerning this clone: Its cognate antigen is unknown.

This CDR3 is built from 15 residues. The germline V gene encodes CDR1 SGDLS and CDR2 YYNGEE. The germline V and J ends were trimmed by 0 bases and 3 bases, with 13 bases remaining between them. Primers: 60 Vbeta forward and 13 Jbeta reverse. TCRdb's copy holds only in-frame clones and misses some; the assay was immunoSEQ multiplex PCR. This sample has more than 110,000 clones; about 75% occur once, and the top ten carry 1.5% to 2%. The TCR originated in a woman aged 30 to 39 in good health and CMV-seronegative. Sequencing input: PBMCs. V is TRBV9 and J is TRBJ2-7; no firm D call. The CDR3 region has the DNA TGTGCCAGCAGCGTAGGGTCCAGCCAGGTCTACGAGCAGTACTTC. Its translation: CASSVGSSQVYEQYF.